This T cell receptor (beta chain) was sequenced for a study of control samples from healthy donors and cancer patients. Trimming removed 2 bases at V and 5 bases at J, with 16 bases between. Germline V gene data show CDR1 as SEHNR and CDR2 as FQNEAQ (reference sequence). CDR3 length: 15 amino acids. TCRdb's table, derived via immunoSEQ multiplex PCR, lists solely in-frame clones and lacks some. The data contain around 100,000 clones, approximately 90% of them seen just once; the ten biggest clones take up roughly 2.5%. Sequencing used blood. The V call is TRBV7-9, the J call TRBJ2-7, with a tentative D call TRBD2 (6 bases). The origin of this receptor is a woman aged 18 to 35 in good health. CDR3 in DNA: TGTGCCAGCAGCTTACTGACTAGTGTCTCGGACGAGCAGTACTTC. Translating gives CASSLLTSVSDEQYF.